At least ten counts were recorded for the clone carrying this T cell receptor beta chain. The data were taken from a study of T cells in Graves' hyperthyroidism and ophthalmopathy. The germline CDR1 and CDR2 sequences are MDHEN and SYDVKM. V lost 8 bases, J lost 7 bases, and 7 bases stayed unmatched. This CDR3 is 13 amino acids long. Amplification of TCR beta CDR3 regions used RNA as the template. Primed by the HTBI set, a first-round RT-PCR was run on the TCR CDR3. TCRdb analysed the multiplex PCR reads with MiXCR anew, one entry per CDR3 protein. The repertoire includes a few hundred thousand distinct CDR3 sequences, less than 25% of them detected once, and approximately 25% sits in the top ten.

The sequence was obtained from a man younger than 35 with Graves' hyperthyroidism. The J gene is TRBJ2-2, the V gene TRBV28, with 7 bases matching TRBD1. Sequencing was performed on blood. In DNA form, the CDR3 reads TGTGCCAGCTCATCGACAGGGTTCGGGGAGCTGTTTTTT. Protein: CASSSTGFGELFF.